Each of the 18 T cell receptor beta chains below was sequenced from the same sample in a study of blood T cell repertoires in COVID-19. The table came from immunoSEQ multiplex PCR; TCRdb's copy has only in-frame clones and leaves some out. This sample carries 120,000 to 150,000 clones, approximately 80% of them seen once, and the ten largest clones take around 6.8%. The material sequenced was peripheral blood. All receptors derive from a human donor in a cohort sampled during active COVID-19.

The J gene is TRBJ1-1, the V gene TRBV6-5; D perhaps matches TRBD1 (5 bases). Germline CDR1 reads MNHEY; CDR2 reads SVGAGI. Trimming removed 4 bases at V and 0 bases at J, with 9 bases between. This CDR3 region has 14 residues. CDR3 residues: CASSSAGMNTEAFF. Written as DNA, the CDR3 is TGTGCCAGCAGTTCCGCAGGGATGAACACTGAAGCTTTCTTT.

The chain has TRBV5-5 and TRBJ1-6; D call uncertain. Germline V lookup: CDR1 SGHKS, CDR2 YYEKEE (reference sequence). Deletions cut 4 bases from V and 0 bases from J, with 17 bases between. There are 18 residues in the CDR3. In DNA form, the CDR3 reads TGTGCCAGCAGCCTAACTCCTCTACAGAGCTCCTATAATTCACCCCTCCACTTT. Protein sequence: CASSLTPLQSSYNSPLHF.

V usage is TRBV19 and J usage is TRBJ1-1; D ambiguous. CDR1 is LNHDA, CDR2 SQIVND, per germline (reference sequence). This CDR3 has 13 amino acids. V shed 1 base and J shed 1 base, with 4 bases lying between them. The CDR3 reads CASSIVENTEAFF. The CDR3 DNA reads TGTGCCAGTAGTATAGTAGAGAACACTGAAGCTTTCTTT.

V and J are TRBV3-1 (or the pseudogene TRBV3-2) and TRBJ2-3, with 8 bases fitting TRBD2. The V gene end was trimmed by 1 base and the J gene end by 2 bases; junction bases not matched to a gene: 8. Germline V gene sequence: CDR1 LGHDT, CDR2 YNNKEL (reference sequence). The CDR3 is 17 amino acids. This CDR3 reads CASSQGGRGGATDTQYF. In nucleotides, the CDR3 is TGTGCCAGCAGCCAAGGGGGACGGGGGGGAGCCACAGATACGCAGTATTTT.

This chain connects TRBV5-1 to TRBJ1-3; D unclear. Trimming stripped 0 bases from V and 0 bases from J, with 10 bases between. The CDR3 is 16 amino acids. CDR1 and CDR2 (germline): SGHRS, YFSETQ. Here the CDR3 reads CASSLASIGSGNTIYF. The CDR3 DNA reads as TGCGCCAGCAGCTTGGCTTCCATCGGCTCTGGAAACACCATATATTTT.

The rearrangement uses TRBV12-3 or TRBV12-4 and TRBJ1-5; D not certain. Trimming took off 5 bases at V and 5 bases at J, with 10 bases between the two ends. CDR3 length: 13 residues. CDR3 protein: CASSLDGDQPQHF. In DNA, the CDR3 is TGTGCCAGCAGTCTAGACGGAGATCAGCCCCAGCATTTT.

The rearrangement joins TRBV19 to TRBJ2-7; 8 bases are a match to TRBD2. V gave up 5 bases and J gave up 5 bases; unmatched junction bases: 8. CDR3 length equals 14 residues. Germline CDR1 is LNHDA and CDR2 is SQIVND (reference sequence). CDR3 sequence: CASSPPRGGNEQYF. In DNA form, the CDR3 reads TGTGCCAGTAGTCCCCCCCGGGGGGGAAACGAGCAGTACTTC.

This clone was recorded a few times. The chain is built from TRBV6-6 and TRBJ1-1, with a possible D match to TRBD1 (6 bases). V lost 2 bases and J lost 5, with 9 bases in between. Germline V gene sequence: CDR1 MNHNY, CDR2 SVGAGI (reference sequence). The CDR3 has 13 residues. The CDR3 spells CASSYGQGTEAFF. CDR3 in DNA: TGTGCCAGCAGTTACGGTCAGGGGACTGAAGCTTTCTTT.

The J gene is TRBJ2-5, the V gene TRBV5-6, with 8 positions matching TRBD2. The CDR3 is made up of 17 amino acids. V lost 0 bases, J lost 4 bases, and 11 bases stayed unmatched. Germline values: CDR1 SGHDT, CDR2 YYEEEE. The CDR3 protein is CASSLEGLAGHAETQYF. CDR3 DNA: TGTGCCAGCAGCTTGGAAGGCTTAGCGGGGCACGCAGAGACCCAGTACTTC.

This sequence joins TRBV11-2 and TRBJ1-3, with 9 bases aligning to TRBD1. The ends lost 5 bases at V and 3 bases at J; junction bases unmatched: 8. This CDR3 has 16 residues. Germline CDR1 is SGHAT and CDR2 is FQNNGV. Here the CDR3 reads CASSNYPGQGGNTIYF. DNA of the CDR3: TGTGCCAGCAGCAATTATCCGGGACAGGGTGGAAACACCATATATTTT.

This chain connects TRBV9 to TRBJ2-3; 7 bases agree with TRBD1. CDR3 size: 16 residues. V was clipped by 4 bases and J by 0 bases; unmatched bases: 8. Germline CDR1 is SGDLS and CDR2 is YYNGEE. Here the CDR3 DNA reads TGTGCCAGCAGCCCGAGGGGACAGATTAGCACAGATACGCAGTATTTT. Protein sequence: CASSPRGQISTDTQYF.

This clone came up a few times. The J gene is TRBJ2-2, the V gene TRBV7-3; TRBD1 is a possible D gene (5 bases). The V end was cut by 5 bases, the J end by 0 bases, with 7 bases between. CDR1 is SGHTA, CDR2 FQGTGA, per germline. The CDR3 is 14 residues long. In nucleotides, the CDR3 is TGTGCCAGCAGCCCACAGGCGAACACCGGGGAGCTGTTTTTT. The encoded protein is CASSPQANTGELFF.

The chain joins TRBV5-1 to TRBJ2-5; 9 bases fit TRBD2. The germline V gene encodes CDR1 SGHRS and CDR2 YFSETQ. The CDR3 contains 16 residues. Trimming at V came to 2 bases and at J to 4 bases, leaving 9 bases not matched to a gene. DNA for the CDR3: TGCGCCAGCAGCTTTGAAGCTCTAGCGGGGACAGAGACCCAGTACTTC. Its protein is CASSFEALAGTETQYF.

This clone has just one count. The rearrangement uses TRBV13 and TRBJ2-3, with D possibly being TRBD2 (6 bases). In germline, CDR1 is PRHDT, CDR2 FYEKMQ (reference sequence). The ends were cut back, 2 bases at V and 3 bases at J, with 12 bases in the middle. The CDR3 is 15 residues long. This CDR3 reads CASSLRTTLTDTQYF. CDR3 DNA: TGTGCCAGCAGCTTAAGGACTACCCTGACAGATACGCAGTATTTT.

The chain uses TRBV6-5 and TRBJ2-3; a possible D gene is TRBD2 (6 bases). Trimming stripped 5 bases from V and 1 base from J, with 13 bases between. Germline CDR1 is MNHEY and CDR2 is SVGAGI. CDR3 length equals 15 residues. The CDR3 region is CASSPRGTGTDTQYF. The CDR3 region has the DNA TGTGCCAGCAGTCCACGAGGGACTGGCACAGATACGCAGTATTTT.

The V call is TRBV18, the J call TRBJ2-7; TRBD1 matches at 7 bases. The CDR3 extends over 15 amino acids. CDR1 and CDR2 (germline): KGHSH, LQKENI. The junction had 8 bases not matched to a gene; V was cut back by 6 bases and J by 0 bases. The CDR3 reads CASSRDRDSSYEQYF. Written as DNA, the CDR3 is TGTGCCAGCTCTCGAGACCGGGACAGCTCCTACGAGCAGTACTTC.

The genes are TRBV28 and TRBJ1-2; D gene unclear. The CDR3 sequence is 13 residues long. Germline CDR1 MDHEN, CDR2 SYDVKM. The germline V and J ends were trimmed by 5 bases and 3 bases, with 10 bases remaining between them. The CDR3 sequence: CASSPPRDYGYTF. In DNA, the CDR3 is TGTGCCAGCAGTCCGCCGCGGGACTATGGCTACACCTTC.

This clone came up a few times. The J gene is TRBJ2-1, the V gene TRBV9; possible D gene TRBD2, 5 bases. Germline V gene data show CDR1 as SGDLS and CDR2 as YYNGEE. V was pared by 4 bases and J by 0 bases, with 23 bases between. The CDR3 extends over 19 amino acids. In DNA, the CDR3 is TGTGCCAGCAGCTCTCGACTGGGTAGAGGGCGGAGCTCCTACAATGAGCAGTTCTTC. This sequence encodes CASSSRLGRGRSSYNEQFF.